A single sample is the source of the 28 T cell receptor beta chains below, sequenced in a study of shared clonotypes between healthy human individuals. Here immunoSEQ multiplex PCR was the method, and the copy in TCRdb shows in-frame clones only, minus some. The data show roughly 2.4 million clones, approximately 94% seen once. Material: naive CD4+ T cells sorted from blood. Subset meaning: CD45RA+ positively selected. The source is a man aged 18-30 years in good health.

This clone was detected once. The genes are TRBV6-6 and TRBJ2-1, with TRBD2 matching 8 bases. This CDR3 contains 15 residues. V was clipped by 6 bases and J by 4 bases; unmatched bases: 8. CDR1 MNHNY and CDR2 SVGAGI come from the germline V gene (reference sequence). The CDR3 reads CASSPGVAGYNEQFF. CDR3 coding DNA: TGTGCCAGCAGCCCCGGGGTAGCGGGGTACAATGAGCAGTTCTTC.

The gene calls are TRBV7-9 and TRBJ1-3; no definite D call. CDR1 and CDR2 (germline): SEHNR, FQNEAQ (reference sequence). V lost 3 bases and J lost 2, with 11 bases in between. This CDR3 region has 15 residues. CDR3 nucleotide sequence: TGTGCCAGCAGCTTGTTAAACTCGGCTGGAAACACCATATATTTT. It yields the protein CASSLLNSAGNTIYF. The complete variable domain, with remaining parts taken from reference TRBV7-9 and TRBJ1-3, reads DTGVSQNPRHKITKRGQNVTFRCDPISEHNRLYWYRQTLGQGPEFLTYFQNEAQLEKSRLLSDRFSAERPKGSFSTLEIQRTEQGDSAMYLCASSLLNSAGNTIYFGEGSWLTVV.

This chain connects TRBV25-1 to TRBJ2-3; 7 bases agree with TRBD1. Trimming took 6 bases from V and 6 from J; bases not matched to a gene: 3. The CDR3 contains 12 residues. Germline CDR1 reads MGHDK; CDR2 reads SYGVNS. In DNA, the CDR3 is TGTGCCAGCAGAACAGGGGCTGATACGCAGTATTTT. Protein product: CASRTGADTQYF.

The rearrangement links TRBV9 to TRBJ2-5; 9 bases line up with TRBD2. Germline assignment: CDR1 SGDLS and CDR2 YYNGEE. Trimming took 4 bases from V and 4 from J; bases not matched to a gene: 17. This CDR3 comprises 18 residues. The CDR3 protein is CASSPYARREGIGETQYF. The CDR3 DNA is TGTGCCAGCAGCCCTTACGCCCGGCGGGAGGGGATTGGAGAGACCCAGTACTTC. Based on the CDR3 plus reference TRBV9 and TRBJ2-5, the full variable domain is DSGVTQTPKHLITATGQRVTLRCSPRSGDLSVYWYQQSLDQGLQFLIQYYNGEERAKGNILERFSAQQFPDLHSELNLSSLELGDSALYFCASSPYARREGIGETQYFGPGTRLLVL.

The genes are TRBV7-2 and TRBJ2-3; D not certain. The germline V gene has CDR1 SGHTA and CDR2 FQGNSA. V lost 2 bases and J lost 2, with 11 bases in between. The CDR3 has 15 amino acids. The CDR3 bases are TGTGCCAGCAGCTTAACCCCTCTGTCCACAGATACGCAGTATTTT. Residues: CASSLTPLSTDTQYF. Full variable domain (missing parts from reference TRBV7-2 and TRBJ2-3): GAGVSQSPSNKVTEKGKDVELRCDPISGHTALYWYRQSLGQGLEFLIYFQGNSAPDKSGLPSDRFSAERTGGSVSTLTIQRTQQEDSAVYLCASSLTPLSTDTQYFGPGTRLTVL.

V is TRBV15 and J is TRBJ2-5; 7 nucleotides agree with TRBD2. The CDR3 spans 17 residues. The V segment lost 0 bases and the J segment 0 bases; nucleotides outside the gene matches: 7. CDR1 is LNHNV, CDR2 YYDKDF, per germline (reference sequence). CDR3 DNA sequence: TGTGCCACCAGCAGAGATATGGCTAGCGGCAACCAAGAGACCCAGTACTTC. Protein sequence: CATSRDMASGNQETQYF.

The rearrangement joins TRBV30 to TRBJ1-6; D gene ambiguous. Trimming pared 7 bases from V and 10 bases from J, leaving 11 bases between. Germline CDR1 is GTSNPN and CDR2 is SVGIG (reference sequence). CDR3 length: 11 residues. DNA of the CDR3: TGTGCCTTGGGATCCGAATCACCCCTCCACTTT. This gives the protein CALGSESPLHF.

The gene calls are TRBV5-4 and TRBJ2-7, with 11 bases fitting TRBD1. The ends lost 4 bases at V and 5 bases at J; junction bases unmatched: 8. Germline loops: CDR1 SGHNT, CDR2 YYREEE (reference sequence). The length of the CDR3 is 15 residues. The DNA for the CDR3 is TGTGCCAGCAGCCCCGGGACAGGGGGGATACACGAGCAGTACTTC. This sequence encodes CASSPGTGGIHEQYF.

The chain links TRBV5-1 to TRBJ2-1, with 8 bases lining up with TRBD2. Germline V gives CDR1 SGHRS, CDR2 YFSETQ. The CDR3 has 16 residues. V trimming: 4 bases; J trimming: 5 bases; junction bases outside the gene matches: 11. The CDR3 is CASSLPTSGADNEQFF. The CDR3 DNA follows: TGCGCCAGCAGCCTACCTACTAGCGGAGCTGACAATGAGCAGTTCTTC.

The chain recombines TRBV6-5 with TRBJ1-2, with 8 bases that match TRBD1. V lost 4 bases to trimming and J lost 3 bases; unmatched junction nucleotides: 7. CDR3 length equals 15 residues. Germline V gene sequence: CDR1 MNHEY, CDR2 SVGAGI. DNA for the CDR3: TGTGCCAGCAGTTTGAGACGGGACAGGCACTATGGCTACACCTTC. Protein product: CASSLRRDRHYGYTF.

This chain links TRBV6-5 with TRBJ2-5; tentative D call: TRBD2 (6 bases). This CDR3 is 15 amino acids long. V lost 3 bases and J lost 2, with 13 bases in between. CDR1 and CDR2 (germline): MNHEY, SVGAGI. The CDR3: CASSYRTTSQETQYF. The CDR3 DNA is TGTGCCAGCAGTTATCGGACTACCTCACAAGAGACCCAGTACTTC.

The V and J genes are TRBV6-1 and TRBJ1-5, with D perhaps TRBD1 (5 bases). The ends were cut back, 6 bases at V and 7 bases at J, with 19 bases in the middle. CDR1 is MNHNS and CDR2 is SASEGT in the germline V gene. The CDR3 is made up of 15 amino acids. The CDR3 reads CASRPGTFGRQPQHF. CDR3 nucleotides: TGTGCCAGCAGACCCGGGACTTTTGGGCGACAGCCCCAGCATTTT.

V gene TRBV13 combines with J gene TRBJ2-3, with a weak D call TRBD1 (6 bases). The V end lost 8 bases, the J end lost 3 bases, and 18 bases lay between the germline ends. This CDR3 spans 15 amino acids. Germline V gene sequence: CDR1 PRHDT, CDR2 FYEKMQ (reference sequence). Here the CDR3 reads CASGGGGRVTDTQYF. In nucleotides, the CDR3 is TGTGCCAGCGGAGGTGGGGGCCGTGTGACAGATACGCAGTATTTT.

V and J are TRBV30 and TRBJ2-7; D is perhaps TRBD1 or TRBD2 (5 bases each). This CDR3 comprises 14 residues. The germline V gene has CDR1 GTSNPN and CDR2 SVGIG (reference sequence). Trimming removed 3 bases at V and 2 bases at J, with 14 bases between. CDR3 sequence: CAWRTGTQAYEQYF. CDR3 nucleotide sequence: TGTGCCTGGAGGACCGGGACGCAAGCCTACGAGCAGTACTTC.

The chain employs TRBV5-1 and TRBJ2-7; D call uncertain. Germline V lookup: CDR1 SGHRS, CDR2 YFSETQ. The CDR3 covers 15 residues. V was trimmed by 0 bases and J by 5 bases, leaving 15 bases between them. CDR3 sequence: CASSLEGGALDEQYF. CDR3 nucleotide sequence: TGCGCCAGCAGCTTGGAGGGCGGCGCCCTGGACGAGCAGTACTTC. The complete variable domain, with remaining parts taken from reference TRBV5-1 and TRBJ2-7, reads KAGVTQTPRYLIKTRGQQVTLSCSPISGHRSVSWYQQTPGQGLQFLFEYFSETQRNKGNFPGRFSGRQFSNSRSEMNVSTLELGDSALYLCASSLEGGALDEQYFGPGTRLTVT.

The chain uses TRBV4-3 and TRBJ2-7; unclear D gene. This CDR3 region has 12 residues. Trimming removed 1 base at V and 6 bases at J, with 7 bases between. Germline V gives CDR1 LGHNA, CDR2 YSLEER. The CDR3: CASSQGAGEQYF. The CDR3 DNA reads TGCGCCAGCAGCCAAGGAGCAGGCGAGCAGTACTTC.

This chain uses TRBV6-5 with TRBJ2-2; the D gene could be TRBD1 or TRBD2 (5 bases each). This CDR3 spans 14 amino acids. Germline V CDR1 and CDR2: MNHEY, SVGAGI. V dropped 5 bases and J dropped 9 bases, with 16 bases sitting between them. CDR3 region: CASSPDGAMRELFF. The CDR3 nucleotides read TGTGCCAGCAGTCCCGACGGGGCGATGAGGGAGCTGTTTTTT.

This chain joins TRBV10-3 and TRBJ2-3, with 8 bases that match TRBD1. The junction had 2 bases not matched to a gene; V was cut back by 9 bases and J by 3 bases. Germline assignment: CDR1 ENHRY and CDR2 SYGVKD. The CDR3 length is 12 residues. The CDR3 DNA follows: TGTGCCATAACAGGGGGGACAGATACGCAGTATTTT. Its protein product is CAITGGTDTQYF.

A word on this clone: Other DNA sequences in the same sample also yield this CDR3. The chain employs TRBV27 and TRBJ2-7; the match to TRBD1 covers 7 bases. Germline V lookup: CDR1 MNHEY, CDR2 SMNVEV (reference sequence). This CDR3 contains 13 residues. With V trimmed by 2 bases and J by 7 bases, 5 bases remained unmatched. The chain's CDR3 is CASSLRQGYEQYF. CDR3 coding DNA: TGTGCCAGCAGTTTACGACAGGGCTATGAGCAGTACTTC.

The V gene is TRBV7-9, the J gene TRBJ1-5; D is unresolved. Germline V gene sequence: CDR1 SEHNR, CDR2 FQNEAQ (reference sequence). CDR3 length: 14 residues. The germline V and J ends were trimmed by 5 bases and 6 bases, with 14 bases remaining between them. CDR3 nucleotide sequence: TGTGCCAGCAGCCTCTCGGAAGCCGGTCAGCCCCAGCATTTT. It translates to CASSLSEAGQPQHF.

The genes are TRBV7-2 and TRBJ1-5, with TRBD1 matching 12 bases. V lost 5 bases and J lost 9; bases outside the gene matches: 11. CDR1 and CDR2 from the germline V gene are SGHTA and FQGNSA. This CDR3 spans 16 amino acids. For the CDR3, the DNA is TGTGCCAGCAGCGCAGGGACAGGGGGCCTCCCCCGGCCCCAGCATTTT. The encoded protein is CASSAGTGGLPRPQHF.

The chain's CDR3 is CASSVEGRSSYNEQFF. CDR3 coding DNA: TGTGCCAGCAGCGTAGAAGGCCGGAGCTCCTACAATGAGCAGTTCTTC. This rearrangement joins TRBV9 to TRBJ2-1; D is unresolved. This CDR3 has 16 residues. V was clipped by 0 bases and J by 0 bases, with 10 bases between them. The germline CDR1 and CDR2 sequences are SGDLS and YYNGEE. Combining the CDR3 with reference TRBV9 and TRBJ2-1 gives the whole variable domain DSGVTQTPKHLITATGQRVTLRCSPRSGDLSVYWYQQSLDQGLQFLIQYYNGEERAKGNILERFSAQQFPDLHSELNLSSLELGDSALYFCASSVEGRSSYNEQFFGPGTRLTVL.

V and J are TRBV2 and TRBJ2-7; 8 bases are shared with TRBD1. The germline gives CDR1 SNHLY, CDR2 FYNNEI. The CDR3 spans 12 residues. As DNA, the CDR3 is TGTGCTCCGGGACAGGCCTGGGGCGAGCAGTACTTC. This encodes CAPGQAWGEQYF.

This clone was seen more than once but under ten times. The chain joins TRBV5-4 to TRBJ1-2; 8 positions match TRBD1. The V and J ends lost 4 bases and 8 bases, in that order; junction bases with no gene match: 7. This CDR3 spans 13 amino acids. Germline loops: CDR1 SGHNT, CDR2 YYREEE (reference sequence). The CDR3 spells CASSPDRAGGYTF. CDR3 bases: TGTGCCAGCAGCCCGGACAGGGCCGGAGGCTACACCTTC.

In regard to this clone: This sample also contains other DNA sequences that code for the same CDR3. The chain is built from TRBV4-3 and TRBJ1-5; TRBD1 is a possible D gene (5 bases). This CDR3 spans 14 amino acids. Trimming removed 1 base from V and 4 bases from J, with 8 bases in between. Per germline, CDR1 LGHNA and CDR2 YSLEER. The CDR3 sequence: CASSQGAGNQPQHF. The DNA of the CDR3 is TGCGCCAGCAGCCAAGGCGCAGGGAATCAGCCCCAGCATTTT.

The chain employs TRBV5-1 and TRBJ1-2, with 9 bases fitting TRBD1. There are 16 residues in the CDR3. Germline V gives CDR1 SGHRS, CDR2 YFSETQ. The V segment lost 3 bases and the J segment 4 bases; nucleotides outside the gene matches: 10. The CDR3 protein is CASSSRTGTGTYGYTF. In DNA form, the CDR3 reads TGCGCCAGCAGCTCGAGGACCGGGACAGGGACCTATGGCTACACCTTC. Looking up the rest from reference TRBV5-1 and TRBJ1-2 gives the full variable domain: KAGVTQTPRYLIKTRGQQVTLSCSPISGHRSVSWYQQTPGQGLQFLFEYFSETQRNKGNFPGRFSGRQFSNSRSEMNVSTLELGDSALYLCASSSRTGTGTYGYTFGSGTRLTVV.

CDR3 region: CASTPYPYANYGYTF. DNA for the CDR3: TGTGCCAGCACCCCTTACCCCTACGCTAACTATGGCTACACCTTC. The chain employs TRBV7-6 and TRBJ1-2; D call uncertain. Germline lookup yields CDR1 SGHVS and CDR2 FNYEAQ. V was cut by 7 bases and J by 0 bases, with 15 bases left in between. The CDR3 spans 15 residues. Full variable domain (rest looked up from reference TRBV7-6 and TRBJ1-2): GAGVSQSPRYKVTKRGQDVALRCDPISGHVSLYWYRQALGQGPEFLTYFNYEAQQDKSGLPNDRFSAERPEGSISTLTIQRTEQRDSAMYRCASTPYPYANYGYTFGSGTRLTVV.

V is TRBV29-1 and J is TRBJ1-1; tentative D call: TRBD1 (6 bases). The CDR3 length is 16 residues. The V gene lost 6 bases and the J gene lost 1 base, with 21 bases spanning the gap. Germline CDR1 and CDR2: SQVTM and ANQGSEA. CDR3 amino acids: CSVAAEGGARNTEAFF. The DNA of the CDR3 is TGCAGCGTGGCCGCGGAGGGGGGGGCGCGGAACACTGAAGCTTTCTTT.